This record concerns one T cell receptor beta chain sequence. This entry is derived from a study of blood T cell repertoires in COVID-19. On the study more broadly: Sources were T cells, B-cell-depleted T cells, or PBMCs; the material itself was cDNA or gDNA.

The CDR3 sequence is 15 residues long. V shed 5 bases, J shed 8 bases, and the junction held 11 bases outside the gene matches. Per germline, CDR1 MNHEY and CDR2 SMNVEV (reference sequence). The repertoire was sequenced with immunoSEQ multiplex PCR; TCRdb's copy has only in-frame clones and lacks some. The table records 30,000 to 40,000 clones, roughly 88% of them present only once. The rearrangement links TRBV27 to TRBJ1-4; TRBD1 matches 7 bases. Sequenced: peripheral blood. The clonotype originates from an elderly man with acute or convalescent COVID-19. CDR3 residues: CASSGTGEVREKLFF. The CDR3 nucleotides read TGTGCCAGCAGTGGCACAGGGGAGGTTAGGGAAAAACTGTTTTTT. The full variable domain, in which reference TRBV27 and TRBJ1-4 provide the parts outside the CDR3, is EAQVTQNPRYLITVTGKKLTVTCSQNMNHEYMSWYRQDPGLGLRQIYYSMNVEVTDKGDVPEGYKVSRKEKRNFPLILESPSPNQTSLYFCASSGTGEVREKLFFGSGTQLSVL.